These 20 T cell receptor beta chains share one sample of origin, sequenced in a study of CD8 T cells in ankylosing spondylitis. From the 5' RACE reads, TCRdb called clonotypes with MiXCR, one entry per CDR3 protein. In the table there are some 250,000 distinct CDR3 sequences, roughly 10% of which are singletons. Source material: blood, either unsorted or a sorted T cell fraction (not recorded which). Every receptor here comes from a male donor with ankylosing spondylitis or in good health (not recorded which).

Concerning this clonotype itself: A much more abundant neighbour one base away suggests this may be a read error. J is TRBJ2-7 and V is TRBV20-1; TRBD2 matches at 9 bases. Germline lookup yields CDR1 DFQATT and CDR2 SNEGSKA (reference sequence). CDR3 length equals 16 residues. The CDR3 loop reads CCADPGVAGVGDEQYF. CDR3 DNA: TGCTGTGCTGATCCGGGAGTAGCGGGAGTAGGGGACGAGCAGTACTTC.

This rearrangement joins TRBV2 to TRBJ1-1; D call uncertain. This CDR3 comprises 13 residues. Germline CDR1 reads SNHLY; CDR2 reads FYNNEI. Trimming removed 1 base from V and 1 base from J, with 4 bases in between. The CDR3 bases are TGTGCCAGCAGTGAAGGTTGGAACACTGAAGCTTTCTTT. Its protein product is CASSEGWNTEAFF.

This clonotype has a count of ten or more. The chain carries TRBV5-7 and TRBJ2-7; tentatively, D is TRBD1 (5 bases). TRBV5-7 is an ORF for which the function is uncertain. The CDR3 runs 15 residues. Trimming shortened V by 0 bases and J by 0 bases, and 10 bases separated the two germline ends. CDR3 DNA sequence: TGTGCCAGCAGCTTGGCGACAGTGGACTCCTACGAGCAGTACTTC. This sequence encodes CASSLATVDSYEQYF.

This clonotype was seen a handful of times. Here the CDR3 reads CASSQSRLQGTSQETQYF. The CDR3 DNA reads as TGCGCCAGCAGTCAATCCAGACTGCAGGGGACTTCACAAGAGACCCAGTACTTC. The genes are TRBV23-1 and TRBJ2-5; D assignment may be TRBD1 or TRBD2 (6 bases each). TRBV23-1 is filed as an ORF, its function uncertain. Trimming removed 0 bases from V and 2 bases from J, with 19 bases in between. The CDR3 length is 18 residues.

In its sample, this clonotype was seen a few times. The CDR3 loop is CSASDREGYEQYF. Here the CDR3 DNA reads TGCAGTGCATCGGACAGGGAAGGCTACGAGCAGTACTTC. The J gene is TRBJ2-7, the V gene TRBV20-1; 8 positions agree with TRBD1. CDR1 and CDR2 from the germline V gene are DFQATT and SNEGSKA (reference sequence). The CDR3 consists of 13 residues. Unmatched junction bases numbered 7, after V lost 6 bases and J lost 3 bases.

This clonotype was counted ten times or more. CDR3 nucleotide sequence: TGTGCCAGCAGCTTAGAGATGGGGGATCCGCCCTACGAGCAGTACTTC. Translated: CASSLEMGDPPYEQYF. V and J are TRBV7-8 and TRBJ2-7, with D tentatively TRBD1 or TRBD2 (5 bases each). Germline CDR1 and CDR2: SGHVS and FQNEAQ. CDR3 length equals 16 residues. V gave up 1 base and J gave up 2 bases, with 15 bases separating them.

The J gene is TRBJ2-1, the V gene TRBV5-1; TRBD1 might be the D (6 bases). The CDR3 spans 16 residues. V gave up 4 bases and J gave up 6 bases, with 20 bases separating them. Germline V gene sequence: CDR1 SGHRS, CDR2 YFSETQ. Written as DNA, the CDR3 is TGCGCCAGCAGCCCTTGGAGACCGGGGACAACCAATGAGCAGTTCTTC. This gives the protein CASSPWRPGTTNEQFF.

The chain joins TRBV6-1 to TRBJ2-5, with 7 nucleotides matching TRBD1. CDR1 and CDR2 (germline): MNHNS, SASEGT. The length of the CDR3 is 14 residues. The J segment lost 2 bases and the V segment lost 6 bases, leaving 6 bases of the junction unmatched. CDR3 protein: CASSRMGQQETQYF. The CDR3 region has the DNA TGTGCCAGCAGCCGTATGGGACAGCAAGAGACCCAGTACTTC.

This clonotype has at least ten counts. The chain joins TRBV12-3 or TRBV12-4 to TRBJ1-2; D is possibly TRBD1 (5 bases). The CDR3 totals 13 residues. The V end lost 6 bases, the J end lost 0 bases, and 8 bases lay between the germline ends. The CDR3 region is CASSPGPNYGYTF. The CDR3 bases are TGTGCCAGCAGCCCGGGGCCTAACTATGGCTACACCTTC.

This clonotype has a count of ten or more. V is TRBV29-1 and J is TRBJ2-3; perhaps TRBD2 as D (6 bases). Per germline, CDR1 SQVTM and CDR2 ANQGSEA. This CDR3 has 13 amino acids. Here the CDR3 DNA reads TGCTGCGGGATAGGAGACCTCACAGATACGCAGTATTTT. Amino acids: CCGIGDLTDTQYF.

This clonotype was seen just once. This may be a read error, as it is one base from a much larger clone. The DNA is left out, because the CDR3 cannot be placed on it with certainty; the CDR3 is given as TCRdb lists it. This rearrangement joins TRBV5-1 to TRBJ2-6. Germline CDR1 and CDR2: SGHRS and YFSETQ. The CDR3 region is 15 residues in length, termini included. The CDR3 loop reads CASSPFGVGANGLTF.

This clonotype was picked up a small number of times. The rearrangement joins TRBV12-3 or TRBV12-4 to TRBJ1-2; maybe TRBD1 (5 bases). V shed 3 bases and J shed 5 bases, with 13 bases lying between them. CDR3 length equals 14 residues. The CDR3 DNA reads as TGTGCCAGCAGTTTCCTCGACAGACCATATGGCTACACCTTC. Encoded protein: CASSFLDRPYGYTF.

Ten or more counts support this clonotype. This chain links TRBV4-1 with TRBJ2-7; D unresolved. This CDR3 is 16 amino acids long. Trimming removed 1 base at V and 4 bases at J, with 17 bases between. Per germline, CDR1 MGHRA and CDR2 YSYEKL. CDR3: CASSQGWAETRYEQYF. DNA for the CDR3: TGCGCCAGCAGCCAAGGGTGGGCCGAAACGAGATACGAGCAGTACTTC.

This clonotype was counted ten times or more. The chain recombines TRBV20-1 with TRBJ1-2; D is unclear. This CDR3 has 14 residues. In germline, CDR1 is DFQATT, CDR2 SNEGSKA (reference sequence). The V gene lost 1 base and the J gene lost 5 bases, with 14 bases spanning the gap. In nucleotides, the CDR3 is TGCAGTGCTAGAGTGGGGAGTCTGGGGTATGGCTACACCTTC. Protein sequence: CSARVGSLGYGYTF.

This clonotype has only a few counts. The chain is built from TRBV27 and TRBJ2-5; 8 bases agree with TRBD2. Losses at the gene ends were 6 bases for V and 1 base for J; bases not matched to a gene: 4. The germline V gene encodes CDR1 MNHEY and CDR2 SMNVEV (reference sequence). The CDR3 runs 14 residues. For the CDR3, the DNA is TGTGCCAGCAGGTTGACTAGCGCCCAAGAGACCCAGTACTTC. It translates to CASRLTSAQETQYF.

This clonotype was seen many times. This chain uses TRBV7-9 with TRBJ2-1, with a tentative D call TRBD2 (5 bases). Trimming shortened V by 0 bases and J by 8 bases, and 8 bases separated the two germline ends. The CDR3 has 13 amino acids. Germline CDR1 is SEHNR and CDR2 is FQNEAQ (reference sequence). This CDR3 is CASSLAGRDEQFF. The CDR3 DNA reads as TGTGCCAGCAGCTTAGCTGGGAGAGATGAGCAGTTCTTC.

This clonotype was counted ten times or more. The chain has TRBV5-1 and TRBJ1-2; 9 bases are shared with TRBD1. V lost 4 bases, J lost 5 bases, and 6 bases stayed unmatched. CDR1 is SGHRS, CDR2 YFSETQ, per germline. The CDR3 totals 14 residues. In DNA form, the CDR3 reads TGCGCCAGCAGCGTCCCGGGACAGGGATATGGCTACACCTTC. Translated: CASSVPGQGYGYTF.

This clonotype was detected ten times or more. The CDR3 loop is CASSVDPRAGGYNEQFF. In DNA form, the CDR3 reads TGTGCCAGCAGCGTAGATCCTCGAGCGGGAGGTTACAATGAGCAGTTCTTC. J is TRBJ2-1 and V is TRBV9; TRBD2 matches at 9 bases. This CDR3 contains 17 residues. V shed 0 bases and J 4 bases; nucleotides not matched to a gene: 8. The germline gives CDR1 SGDLS, CDR2 YYNGEE.

This clonotype was seen only a few times. V is TRBV10-3 and J is TRBJ1-2, with a possible D match to TRBD1 (5 bases). CDR1 and CDR2 (germline): ENHRY, SYGVKD. The CDR3 runs 14 residues. V shed 10 bases and J shed 1 base, with 16 bases lying between them. DNA of the CDR3: TGTGCCACACGGATGGGACTATTTAACTATGGCTACACCTTC. Protein: CATRMGLFNYGYTF.

The chain joins TRBV9 to TRBJ2-1; either TRBD1 or TRBD2 may fit D (5 bases each). Germline V gene sequence: CDR1 SGDLS, CDR2 YYNGEE. The CDR3 has 14 residues. V lost 0 bases and J lost 8, with 12 bases in between. CDR3 bases: TGTGCCAGCAGCGTAGGAGGGGTTAGCGATGAGCAGTTCTTC. Translated: CASSVGGVSDEQFF.